These T cell receptor beta chains were read from a single sample in a study of cytomegalovirus exposure and HLA in healthy donors. TCRdb keeps only in-frame clones here, not all; method: immunoSEQ multiplex PCR. The data hold 150,000 to 200,000 clones, with roughly 86% observed a single time. Material for sequencing was PBMCs. The receptors stem from a woman in her late teens or twenties in good health and CMV-seronegative. CDR3s include the opening cysteine and the closing phenylalanine or tryptophan. The order of the fields is J gene, V gene, clone size, CDR3 length, D gene, CDR3 protein, CDR3 DNA. The D gene is left open where the match is weak. Only part of the rows carry a size: once, few, many, or a class if the clone is expanded.

TRBJ1-5,TRBV7-9,.,15,.,CASSLGSRADQPQHF,TGTGCCAGCAGCTTAGGGTCCAGGGCCGATCAGCCCCAGCATTTT
TRBJ1-6,TRBV18,once,17,TRBD1,CASSPSGTGPYNSPLHF,TGTGCCAGCTCACCCTCGGGGACAGGGCCTTATAATTCACCCCTCCACTTT
TRBJ2-2,TRBV10-3,.,12,.,CAISESVGELFF,TGTGCCATCAGTGAGTCCGTCGGGGAGCTGTTTTTT
TRBJ1-3,TRBV7-9,.,19,.,CASSRYWDFTSDSGNTIYF,TGTGCCAGCAGTCGGTACTGGGACTTCACATCGGATTCTGGAAACACCATATATTTT
TRBJ1-5,TRBV7-2,.,16,.,CASSLVWGAGNQPQHF,TGTGCCAGCAGCTTAGTGTGGGGCGCGGGGAATCAGCCCCAGCATTTT
TRBJ1-6,TRBV6-1,once,18,TRBD1,CASSEAPPGGGWDSPLHF,TGTGCCAGCAGTGAAGCGCCGCCAGGGGGAGGTTGGGATTCACCCCTCCACTTT
TRBJ1-1,TRBV15,.,14,.,CATSIRLLGTEAFF,TGTGCCACCAGCATCCGACTGTTAGGCACTGAAGCTTTCTTT
TRBJ1-2,TRBV7-9,.,16,.,CASSLAELAHSYGYTF,TGTGCCAGCAGCTTAGCGGAGTTGGCACACTCCTATGGCTACACCTTC
TRBJ1-1,TRBV7-8,.,16,TRBD1,CASSSAGGEWNTEAFF,TGTGCCAGCAGCTCGGCAGGGGGAGAATGGAACACTGAAGCTTTCTTT
TRBJ1-5,TRBV5-1,.,14,.,CASSLIRGTDTQHF,TGCGCCAGCAGCTTGATCAGGGGCACAGATACGCAGCATTTT
TRBJ2-7,TRBV6-1,few,15,TRBD2,CASSDRDYSSYEQYF,TGTGCCAGCAGTGATCGGGACTACAGCTCCTACGAGCAGTACTTC
TRBJ1-5,TRBV2,once,15,.,CASSATEYSNQPQHF,TGTGCCAGCAGTGCTACGGAGTATAGCAATCAGCCCCAGCATTTT
TRBJ1-1,TRBV27,.,13,.,CASTPGGNTEAFF,TGTGCCAGCACCCCCGGGGGGAACACTGAAGCTTTCTTT
TRBJ2-6,TRBV11-1,.,15,.,CASSLGQAGANVLTF,TGTGCCAGCAGCTTAGGGCAAGCTGGGGCCAACGTCCTGACTTTC
TRBJ2-7,TRBV29-1,.,14,TRBD1,CSVGTGTGSYEQYF,TGCAGCGTTGGTACCGGGACAGGCTCCTACGAGCAGTACTTC
TRBJ2-1,TRBV18,once,13,TRBD2,CASSPGGQDEQFF,TGTGCCAGCTCACCGGGAGGGCAGGATGAGCAGTTCTTC
TRBJ1-1,TRBV19,.,14,.,CANSTQGIWAEAFF,TGTGCCAATAGTACCCAGGGCATTTGGGCTGAAGCTTTCTTT
TRBJ2-1,TRBV5-4,.,16,.,CASSFGPGGLYNEQFF,TGTGCCAGCAGCTTTGGGCCTGGGGGACTTTACAATGAGCAGTTCTTC
TRBJ2-1,TRBV28,.,17,.,CASSFNRASSSYNEQFF,TGTGCCAGCAGTTTCAACAGGGCCTCCTCCTCTTACAATGAGCAGTTCTTC
TRBJ2-2,TRBV7-9,.,13,TRBD1,CASSHRGTGELFF,TGTGCCAGCAGCCACAGGGGCACCGGGGAGCTGTTTTTT
TRBJ1-6,TRBV7-2,.,17,.,CASSPTPSGSYNSPLHF,TGTGCCAGCAGCCCAACCCCGTCCGGGTCCTATAATTCACCCCTCCACTTT
TRBJ2-2,TRBV2,.,16,TRBD1,CASSETRQGWTGELFF,TGTGCCAGCAGTGAAACGCGACAGGGATGGACCGGGGAGCTGTTTTTT
TRBJ2-1,TRBV5-1,few,14,.,CATRKTGSYNEQFF,TGCGCCACCCGAAAAACGGGGTCCTACAATGAGCAGTTCTTC
TRBJ2-7,TRBV6-6,.,14,.,CASSYSSGSYEQYF,TGTGCCAGCAGTTACTCCAGCGGCTCCTACGAGCAGTACTTC
TRBJ1-2,TRBV5-1,.,13,TRBD1,CASSLERQGGYTF,TGCGCCAGCAGCTTGGAAAGACAGGGAGGCTACACCTTC
TRBJ1-5,TRBV5-1,.,16,TRBD1,CASSLGDRESNQPQHF,TGCGCCAGCAGCTTGGGGGACAGGGAAAGCAATCAGCCCCAGCATTTT
TRBJ2-3,TRBV2,few,14,.,CASSAGPGTDTQYF,TGTGCCAGCAGTGCAGGTCCGGGCACAGATACGCAGTATTTT
TRBJ2-7,TRBV5-1,once,14,TRBD1,CASSPDRVNYEQYF,TGCGCCAGCAGCCCGGACAGGGTAAACTACGAGCAGTACTTC
TRBJ2-7,TRBV4-1,.,15,TRBD1,CASSRWTGSSYEQYF,TGCGCCAGCAGCCGCTGGACAGGGAGCTCCTACGAGCAGTACTTC
TRBJ2-7,TRBV27,.,14,.,CASSPQDTTYEQYF,TGTGCCAGCAGTCCCCAGGATACAACCTACGAGCAGTACTTC
TRBJ2-2,TRBV11-3,.,14,.,CASSSLARAGELFF,TGTGCCAGCAGCTCACTCGCTAGAGCCGGGGAGCTGTTTTTT
TRBJ2-2,TRBV27,.,16,.,CASSPPGAPRTGELFF,TGTGCCAGCAGTCCCCCCGGCGCCCCGCGGACCGGGGAGCTGTTTTTT
TRBJ1-6,TRBV4-1,.,16,.,CASSQSWGGSNSPLHF,TGCGCCAGCAGCCAATCTTGGGGAGGGTCTAATTCACCCCTCCACTTT
TRBJ2-2,TRBV6-5,.,14,.,CASSYSKGYGELFF,TGTGCCAGCAGTTACTCGAAGGGGTACGGGGAGCTGTTTTTT
TRBJ1-3,TRBV7-9,.,16,.,CASSLATRLSGNTIYF,TGTGCCAGCAGCTTAGCGACCAGACTTTCTGGAAACACCATATATTTT
TRBJ2-1,TRBV13,.,16,TRBD2,CASSRGGRSLYNEQFF,TGTGCCAGCAGCCGGGGGGGGCGGAGCCTCTACAATGAGCAGTTCTTC
TRBJ2-7,TRBV7-9,.,14,TRBD1,CASSLGTGSYEQYF,TGTGCCAGCAGCTTAGGGACAGGGTCCTACGAGCAGTACTTC
TRBJ2-2,TRBV6-1,.,14,TRBD2,CATVRDYKSGELFF,TGTGCCACAGTCAGGGACTACAAGTCCGGGGAGCTGTTTTTT
TRBJ2-7,TRBV11-3,once,13,.,CASSYGHLYEQYF,TGTGCCAGCAGCTATGGACACCTCTACGAGCAGTACTTC
TRBJ2-1,TRBV5-1,.,15,TRBD1,CASSPGQGPGDEQFF,TGCGCCAGCAGCCCTGGACAGGGCCCCGGGGATGAGCAGTTCTTC
TRBJ1-2,TRBV30,few,13,.,CAWSAGIQDGYTF,TGTGCCTGGAGTGCCGGGATTCAAGATGGCTACACCTTC
TRBJ2-3,TRBV5-4,few,14,TRBD1,CASTMTGGTDTQYF,TGTGCCAGCACCATGACAGGGGGCACAGATACGCAGTATTTT
TRBJ1-2,TRBV5-5,.,13,TRBD1,CASSPTGGYGYTF,TGTGCCAGCAGCCCGACAGGGGGCTATGGCTACACCTTC
TRBJ2-5,TRBV19,.,13,.,CASSPGLRQTQYF,TGTGCCAGTAGTCCGGGACTCAGGCAGACCCAGTACTTC
TRBJ2-3,TRBV5-4,.,16,TRBD1,CASSYAPGQGEDTQYF,TGTGCCAGCAGCTACGCTCCGGGACAGGGAGAAGATACGCAGTATTTT
TRBJ2-1,TRBV21-1,.,16,.,CASILSGKGSYNEQFF,TGTGCCAGCATCCTTAGCGGAAAAGGCTCCTACAATGAGCAGTTCTTC
TRBJ1-1,TRBV6-6,few,15,TRBD1,CASSYGTGNRTEAFF,TGTGCCAGCAGTTATGGGACAGGGAATCGGACTGAAGCTTTCTTT
TRBJ1-5,TRBV29-1,.,13,.,CSVVGGINQPQHF,TGCAGCGTTGTGGGGGGGATCAATCAGCCCCAGCATTTT
TRBJ2-1,TRBV6-4,once,16,TRBD1,CASSDSGAGGYDEQFF,TGTGCCAGCAGTGACTCTGGGGCAGGGGGCTATGATGAGCAGTTCTTC
TRBJ2-7,TRBV5-1,.,13,.,CASSLVAGPEQYF,TGCGCCAGCAGCTTGGTCGCGGGGCCCGAGCAGTACTTC
TRBJ2-7,TRBV5-8,.,14,.,CASSLGQANYEQYF,TGTGCCAGCAGCTTGGGACAGGCAAACTACGAGCAGTACTTC
TRBJ1-5,TRBV6-5,once,14,.,CASRGSNSNQPQHF,TGTGCCAGTCGGGGAAGTAATAGCAATCAGCCCCAGCATTTT
TRBJ1-3,TRBV10-3,.,13,.,CAARVSSGNTIYF,TGTGCCGCCAGGGTTTCCTCTGGAAACACCATATATTTT